These 3 T cell receptor beta chains originate from one sample sequenced in a study of T cell repertoires in cytomegalovirus infection. Which antigens these TCRs recognize remains unknown. Each CDR3 protein is one row after TCRdb ran MiXCR on the reads. The table includes some 590,000 distinct CDR3 sequences, around two fifths detected once. The sequencing here drew on cultured PBMCs, taken from culture after CMV antigen stimulation. These receptors originate from a human donor in good health (CMV status not recorded). Some clones in this sample may be carry-over from other donors' samples.

V is TRBV6-1 and J is TRBJ1-6; D is uncertain. CDR1 is MNHNS and CDR2 is SASEGT in the germline V gene. CDR3 length: 15 residues. With 6 bases removed from V and 7 bases from J, the gap between germline ends came to 16 bases. CDR3 protein: CASRGPPMGNSPLHF. The CDR3 DNA reads TGTGCCAGCAGAGGGCCCCCTATGGGGAATTCACCCCTCCACTTT.

This clonotype was seen a handful of times. V usage is TRBV6-1 and J usage is TRBJ1-1; unclear D gene. The CDR3 loop spans 13 amino acids. The germline V gene encodes CDR1 MNHNS and CDR2 SASEGT. With 10 bases removed from V and 3 bases from J, the gap between germline ends came to 15 bases. The CDR3 protein is CATLAGQHTEAFF. The CDR3 DNA is TGTGCCACCCTCGCCGGGCAGCACACTGAAGCTTTCTTT.

The chain is built from TRBV12-3 or TRBV12-4 and TRBJ2-3; TRBD1 matches 7 bases. Trimming at V came to 3 bases and at J to 6 bases, leaving 6 bases not matched to a gene. The CDR3 contains 14 residues. The CDR3 reads CASSFGTEVDTQYF. The CDR3 DNA reads TGTGCCAGCAGTTTCGGGACAGAAGTGGATACGCAGTATTTT.